What follows is one T cell receptor (beta chain) and its context. Its antigen remains unknown. CDR1 and CDR2 from the germline V gene are KGHSH and LQKENI. V lost 2 bases, J lost 12 bases, and 16 bases lay in between. The CDR3 loop spans 13 amino acids. TEMRA cells were FACS-enriched, and CD8+ and CD4+ T cells were isolated negatively. The sample originates from a study of CD8 T cells in Susac syndrome. Reverse transcription of about 0.45 to 1 ug RNA used random hexamers. Multiplex PCR with immunoSEQ amplified the TCR beta CDR3 across 54 Vbeta and 13 Jbeta. TCRdb reprocessed the immunoSEQ multiplex PCR reads with MiXCR, giving one entry per CDR3 protein. Of fewer than 350,000 distinct CDR3 sequences in the sample, about 92% were seen once. Study results and caveats: Acknowledgment was made by the study that its TCR sequencing and HLA analysis involved a relatively small number of individuals.

The receptor's source is a human donor with multiple sclerosis. Sequenced: CD4+ T cells from PBMCs. The chain is built from TRBV18 and TRBJ2-5, with D unclear. The chain's CDR3 is CASSPKGDEGKYF. CDR3 bases: TGTGCCAGCTCACCAAAAGGAGACGAAGGAAAGTACTTC.